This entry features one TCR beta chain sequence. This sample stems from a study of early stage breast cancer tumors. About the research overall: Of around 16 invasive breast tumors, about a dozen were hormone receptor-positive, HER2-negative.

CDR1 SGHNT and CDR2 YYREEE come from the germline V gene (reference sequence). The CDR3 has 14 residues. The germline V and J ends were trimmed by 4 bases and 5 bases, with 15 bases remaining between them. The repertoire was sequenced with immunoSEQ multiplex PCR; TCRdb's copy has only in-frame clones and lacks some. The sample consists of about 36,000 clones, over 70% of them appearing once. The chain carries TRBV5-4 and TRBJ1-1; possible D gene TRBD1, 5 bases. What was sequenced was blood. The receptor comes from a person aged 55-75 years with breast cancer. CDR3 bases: TGTGCCAGCAGCCCCCCCGGGGCGTGGACTGAAGCTTTCTTT. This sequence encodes CASSPPGAWTEAFF.